This TCR beta chain was sequenced in a study of T cell changes during pregnancy in multiple sclerosis. The V gene lost 4 bases and the J gene lost 4 bases, with 10 bases spanning the gap. Germline assignment: CDR1 LNHDA and CDR2 SQIVND (reference sequence). CDR3 length equals 13 residues. Sequencing used immunoSEQ multiplex PCR; TCRdb keeps in-frame clones, though not all of them. The sample records approximately 48,000 clones, 91% being singletons. The sequenced sample was CD8+ T cells from peripheral blood mononuclear cells, obtained after pregnancy. This clonotype was sampled from a female donor with multiple sclerosis, enrolled in a pregnancy study. The chain joins TRBV19 to TRBJ1-1; D uncertain. The CDR3: CASSTGLGTEAFF. In DNA, the CDR3 is TGTGCCAGTAGTACAGGATTAGGCACTGAAGCTTTCTTT.